This T cell receptor (beta chain) was sequenced for a study of T-cell reconstitution after alpha-beta-depleted transplantation in children. Germline V gene data show CDR1 as ENHRY and CDR2 as SYGVKD. V lost 7 bases and J lost 3, with 13 bases in between. This CDR3 contains 13 residues. As it was prepared, the TCRbeta library received unique molecular identifiers. A single record per CDR3 protein comes from TCRdb applying MiXCR to the PCR reads. This table has about 210,000 distinct CDR3 sequences, approximately 19% appearing once. This clonotype was counted a few times. The source is a male patient between 2 and 9 years old who had a stem cell transplant for acute lymphoblastic leukemia, so the T cells may come from the graft donor. The chain has TRBV10-3 and TRBJ2-7; no definite D call. Source: PBMCs, mostly from graft donor cells, taken 360 days after TCRalphabeta/CD19-depleted stem cell transplant. The CDR3 region is CAINKDPIYEQYF. As DNA, the CDR3 is TGTGCCATCAACAAGGATCCGATCTACGAGCAGTACTTC.